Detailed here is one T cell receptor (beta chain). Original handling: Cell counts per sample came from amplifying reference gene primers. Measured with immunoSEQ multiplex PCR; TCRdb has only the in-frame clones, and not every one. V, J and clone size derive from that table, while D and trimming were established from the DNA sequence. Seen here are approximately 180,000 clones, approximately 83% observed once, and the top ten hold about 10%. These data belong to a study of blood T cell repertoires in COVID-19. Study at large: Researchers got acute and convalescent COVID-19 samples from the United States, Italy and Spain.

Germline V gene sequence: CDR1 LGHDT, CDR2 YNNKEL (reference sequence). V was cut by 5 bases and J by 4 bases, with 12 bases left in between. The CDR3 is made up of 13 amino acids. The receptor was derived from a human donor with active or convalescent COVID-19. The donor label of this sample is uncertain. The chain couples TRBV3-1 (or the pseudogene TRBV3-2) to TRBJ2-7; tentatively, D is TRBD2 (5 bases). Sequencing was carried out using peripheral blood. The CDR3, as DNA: TGTGCCAGCAGCTGGACTCCAACGTACGAGCAGTACTTC. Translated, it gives CASSWTPTYEQYF.